Listed below are T cell receptor beta chains from one sample, sequenced in a study of blood T cells in healthy people across ages. TCRdb reprocessed the 5' RACE reads with MiXCR, giving one entry per CDR3 protein. The table shows approximately 790,000 distinct CDR3 sequences, with roughly 60% occurring only once. The sequenced sample was blood. The receptors derive from a man between 25 and 39 years old in good health. The CDR3 runs from the conserved cysteine through the conserved F or W. The D gene is left open where the match is weak. Size is stated for part of the rows, as once, few or many counts, or as a class when the clone is expanded.

CDR3: CSSDRENYGYTF
DNA: TGCAGCTCAGACAGGGAGAACTATGGCTACACCTTC
V: TRBV29-1
D: TRBD1
J: TRBJ1-2
size: few
length: 12

CDR3: CSVETDRAHEQYF
DNA: TGCAGCGTTGAAACGGACAGGGCCCACGAGCAGTACTTC
V: TRBV29-1
D: TRBD1
J: TRBJ2-7
size: few
length: 13

CDR3: CASSPEGYTMSALHF
DNA: TGCGCCAGCAGCCCCGAAGGTTACACCATGTCGGCCCTCCACTTT
V: TRBV4-3
D: .
J: TRBJ1-6
size: .
length: 15

CDR3: CSASNQAGGQGQFF
DNA: TGCAGTGCTAGTAATCAAGCGGGGGGGCAGGGGCAGTTCTTC
V: TRBV20-1
D: TRBD2
J: TRBJ2-1
size: .
length: 14

CDR3: CASSLEGIGNQPQHF
DNA: TGTGCCAGCAGTTTGGAGGGGATCGGCAATCAGCCCCAGCATTTT
V: TRBV27
D: .
J: TRBJ1-5
size: few
length: 15

CDR3: CASSLVARGGEQYF
DNA: TGTGCCAGCAGCTTAGTTGCGCGGGGGGGGGAGCAGTACTTC
V: TRBV7-2
D: TRBD2
J: TRBJ2-7
size: .
length: 14

CDR3: CASSRTGGPEAFF
DNA: TGTGCCAGCAGTCGGACAGGGGGCCCTGAAGCTTTCTTT
V: TRBV2
D: TRBD1
J: TRBJ1-1
size: few
length: 13

CDR3: CASSQDTGSYNGQFF
DNA: TGTGCCAGCAGCCAGGATACAGGTTCCTACAATGGGCAGTTCTTC
V: TRBV3-1
D: .
J: TRBJ2-1
size: .
length: 15

CDR3: CASSFRTGLNNQPQHF
DNA: TGTGCCAGCAGCTTCAGGACAGGGCTAAACAATCAGCCCCAGCATTTT
V: TRBV5-6
D: TRBD1
J: TRBJ1-5
size: .
length: 16

CDR3: CASSSPSGGPYNEQFF
DNA: TGTGCCAGCAGTTCCCCTAGCGGGGGCCCTTACAATGAGCAGTTCTTC
V: TRBV6-2/TRBV6-3
D: TRBD2
J: TRBJ2-1
size: .
length: 16

CDR3: CASSAPGTPEQYF
DNA: TGTGCCAGCAGCGCACCCGGGACCCCCGAGCAGTACTTC
V: TRBV7-9
D: .
J: TRBJ2-7
size: .
length: 13

CDR3: CAIRDPGEQYF
DNA: TGTGCCATCAGGGACCCGGGTGAGCAGTACTTC
V: TRBV10-3
D: .
J: TRBJ2-7
size: .
length: 11

CDR3: CASSGDGYGYTF
DNA: TGTGCCAGCAGCGGGGACGGCTATGGCTACACCTTC
V: TRBV7-3
D: .
J: TRBJ1-2
size: few
length: 12

CDR3: CASSSRRGAGGPEQFF
DNA: TGTGCCAGCAGCTCGAGGCGGGGAGCGGGGGGGCCTGAGCAGTTCTTC
V: TRBV7-2
D: TRBD2
J: TRBJ2-1
size: .
length: 16

CDR3: CASSQELGGDTDTQYF
DNA: TGCGCCAGCAGCCAAGAGCTGGGGGGAGACACAGATACGCAGTATTTT
V: TRBV4-3
D: .
J: TRBJ2-3
size: few
length: 16

CDR3: CAGKEGVTSSYNEQFF
DNA: TGTGCCGGCAAAGAGGGGGTCACTAGCTCCTACAATGAGCAGTTCTTC
V: TRBV12-3/TRBV12-4
D: .
J: TRBJ2-1
size: few
length: 16

CDR3: CASSGTGRYNEQFF
DNA: TGTGCCAGCAGCGGGACAGGGAGGTACAATGAGCAGTTCTTC
V: TRBV6-2/TRBV6-3
D: TRBD1
J: TRBJ2-1
size: .
length: 14

CDR3: CASILQGGGYTF
DNA: TGTGCCAGCATCTTGCAGGGTGGTGGCTACACCTTC
V: TRBV5-6
D: .
J: TRBJ1-2
size: .
length: 12

CDR3: CASSRVRGQQETQYF
DNA: TGTGCCAGCAGTAGAGTCAGGGGACAACAAGAGACCCAGTACTTC
V: TRBV21-1
D: .
J: TRBJ2-5
size: .
length: 15